Listed here are 30 T cell receptor beta chains from one sample, sequenced in a study of T cell responses to AZD1222 COVID-19 vaccine. Clones were read by immunoSEQ multiplex PCR, and TCRdb kept only the in-frame ones, dropping some. Of 100,000 or so clones in the sample, approximately 91% are singletons; the top ten hold about 14%. Sequencing was performed on peripheral blood, taken on day 0 of AZD1222 vaccination. The origin of the receptors is an adult in good health.

This chain connects TRBV24-1 to TRBJ1-2; no definite D call. Germline V gene lookup returns CDR1 KGHDR and CDR2 SFDVKD. There are 14 residues in the CDR3. V lost 4 bases, J lost 2 bases, and 10 bases lay in between. The CDR3 DNA is TGTGCCACCAGTGAACCCGGGAGAAACTATGGCTACACCTTC. Its translation: CATSEPGRNYGYTF.

This clone showed up just a few times. The DNA for the CDR3 is TGCAGCGTTGAAGACAGCGGGGGGGATGAAAAACTGTTTTTT. Residues: CSVEDSGGDEKLFF. J is TRBJ1-4 and V is TRBV29-1; weak D call: TRBD1 (5 bases). V was cut by 0 bases and J by 6 bases, with 11 bases left in between. The germline V gene has CDR1 SQVTM and CDR2 ANQGSEA. CDR3 length: 14 residues.

V is TRBV7-3 and J is TRBJ2-3; perhaps TRBD2 as D (6 bases). The V gene lost 1 base and the J gene lost 4 bases, with 12 bases spanning the gap. The CDR3 contains 15 residues. Looked up from germline, CDR1 is SGHTA and CDR2 is FQGTGA. As DNA, the CDR3 is TGTGCCAGCAGCTTAATGGGGGGAGATCCAGATACGCAGTATTTT. The encoded protein is CASSLMGGDPDTQYF. Drawing the rest from reference TRBV7-3 and TRBJ2-3, the complete variable domain is GAGVSQTPSNKVTEKGKYVELRCDPISGHTALYWYRQSLGQGPEFLIYFQGTGAADDSGLPNDRFFAVRPEGSVSTLKIQRTERGDSAVYLCASSLMGGDPDTQYFGPGTRLTVL.

This clone turned up a few times. The V call is TRBV19, the J call TRBJ1-2; no firm D call. The CDR3 spans 12 residues. The V and J ends lost 8 bases and 1 base respectively, with 8 bases between them. Germline CDR1 and CDR2: LNHDA and SQIVND (reference sequence). The CDR3 protein is CASHKINYGYTF. CDR3 in DNA: TGTGCCAGTCATAAAATTAACTATGGCTACACCTTC. The full variable domain, rest sourced from reference TRBV19 and TRBJ1-2, is DGGITQSPKYLFRKEGQNVTLSCEQNLNHDAMYWYRQDPGQGLRLIYYSQIVNDFQKGDIAEGYSVSREKKESFPLTVTSAQKNPTAFYLCASHKINYGYTFGSGTRLTVV.

The chain combines TRBV27 with TRBJ1-5, with a tentative D call TRBD1 (5 bases). This CDR3 has 14 amino acids. V gave up 3 bases and J gave up 6 bases, with 12 bases separating them. The germline V gene encodes CDR1 MNHEY and CDR2 SMNVEV (reference sequence). CDR3 in DNA: TGTGCCAGCAGTTTCGCAGGGCCGGCTCAGCCCCAGCATTTT. Amino acid sequence: CASSFAGPAQPQHF.

This chain joins TRBV9 and TRBJ2-3; D is undetermined. The length of the CDR3 is 15 residues. The V gene's germline CDR1 is SGDLS and CDR2 YYNGEE. Trimming removed 0 bases from V and 6 bases from J, with 14 bases in between. DNA of the CDR3: TGTGCCAGCAGCGTAGAGCCGGCCTACTCCGATACGCAGTATTTT. As protein: CASSVEPAYSDTQYF.

V and J are TRBV6-1 and TRBJ2-7; 8 nucleotides align to TRBD1. The junction had 9 bases not matched to a gene; V was cut back by 1 base and J by 4 bases. The CDR3 has 16 amino acids. Per the germline V gene, CDR1 is MNHNS and CDR2 is SASEGT. The CDR3 coding sequence is TGTGCCAGCAGTGAAGGTCTCCCAGGGGGCATATACGAGCAGTACTTC. It yields the protein CASSEGLPGGIYEQYF.

The chain is built from TRBV5-1 and TRBJ2-7; 7 bases fit TRBD2. The CDR3 is made up of 13 amino acids. Germline trimming cut 2 bases from V and 5 bases from J; bases unmatched to any gene: 4. Germline CDR1 SGHRS, CDR2 YFSETQ. The CDR3 loop reads CASSLPGRDEQYF. CDR3 in DNA: TGCGCCAGCAGCTTACCAGGGAGGGACGAGCAGTACTTC.

This clone was observed a single time. The chain has TRBV7-3 and TRBJ2-3, with 7 bases that match TRBD1. This CDR3 has 17 amino acids. CDR1 and CDR2 (germline): SGHTA, FQGTGA. V was clipped by 5 bases and J by 0 bases; unmatched bases: 11. The CDR3 reads CASSPVPRDSSTDTQYF. CDR3 DNA sequence: TGTGCCAGCAGCCCAGTGCCCCGGGACAGCAGCACAGATACGCAGTATTTT. Full variable domain (remainder filled in from reference TRBV7-3 and TRBJ2-3): GAGVSQTPSNKVTEKGKYVELRCDPISGHTALYWYRQSLGQGPEFLIYFQGTGAADDSGLPNDRFFAVRPEGSVSTLKIQRTERGDSAVYLCASSPVPRDSSTDTQYFGPGTRLTVL.

The chain has TRBV5-1 and TRBJ2-5; 7 bases are shared with TRBD1. V lost 3 bases, J lost 4 bases, and 6 bases stayed unmatched. The CDR3 spans 14 residues. The germline gives CDR1 SGHRS, CDR2 YFSETQ. The CDR3 sequence is CASSSTAGGETQYF. The DNA for the CDR3 is TGCGCCAGCAGCTCGACGGCAGGGGGAGAGACCCAGTACTTC.

This clone was observed a single time. CDR3 region: CASSYGTVENEQFF. DNA for the CDR3: TGTGCCAGCAGTTATGGGACAGTAGAGAATGAGCAGTTCTTC. The rearrangement joins TRBV6-5 to TRBJ2-1; 7 nucleotides line up with TRBD1. Trimming cost V 3 bases and J 7 bases; bases outside gene matches: 6. The CDR3 loop spans 14 amino acids. CDR1 and CDR2 from the germline V gene are MNHEY and SVGAGI.

This rearrangement joins TRBV6-5 to TRBJ2-6, with D possibly TRBD1 on 5 matching bases. The germline V gene has CDR1 MNHEY and CDR2 SVGAGI. Trimming removed 6 bases at V and 3 bases at J, with 9 bases between. This CDR3 is built from 14 residues. The CDR3 loop is CASRGAGGANVLTF. The CDR3 nucleotides read TGTGCCAGCAGAGGGGCTGGTGGGGCCAACGTCCTGACTTTC.

This chain connects TRBV5-4 to TRBJ2-7; D not resolved. CDR1 SGHNT and CDR2 YYREEE come from the germline V gene (reference sequence). The CDR3 runs 11 residues. V dropped 0 bases and J dropped 5 bases, with 3 bases sitting between them. The CDR3 sequence is CASSLAHEQYF. The CDR3 DNA sequence: TGTGCCAGCAGCTTGGCCCACGAGCAGTACTTC.

The chain links TRBV30 to TRBJ2-7; the D gene could be TRBD1 or TRBD2 (5 bases each). Germline loops: CDR1 GTSNPN, CDR2 SVGIG (reference sequence). V was clipped by 7 bases and J by 4 bases, with 17 bases between them. The CDR3 is made up of 13 amino acids. CDR3 DNA: TGTGCCTTAGAAAGGGACGGTCTATACGAGCAGTACTTC. Protein product: CALERDGLYEQYF.

The V call is TRBV6-5, the J call TRBJ1-5; perhaps TRBD1 as D (5 bases). The CDR3 is 13 residues long. The germline V and J ends were trimmed by 5 bases and 1 base, with 6 bases remaining between them. CDR1 and CDR2 from the germline V gene are MNHEY and SVGAGI. The CDR3 nucleotides read TGTGCCAGCAGTCGGGACAGCAATCAGCCCCAGCATTTT. Encoded protein: CASSRDSNQPQHF.

This chain joins TRBV18 and TRBJ1-2; 8 bases are shared with TRBD1. The germline gives CDR1 KGHSH, CDR2 LQKENI. The J segment lost 4 bases and the V segment lost 6 bases, leaving 13 bases of the junction unmatched. This CDR3 has 16 amino acids. For the CDR3, the DNA is TGTGCCAGCTCCCGGTCGTCCGGACAGGGTATCTATGGCTACACCTTC. Translating it yields CASSRSSGQGIYGYTF.

The V and J genes are TRBV12-1 and TRBJ1-4; the table's D call TRBD1 went unverified against the DNA. TRBV12-1 is termed a pseudogene. The CDR3 covers 18 residues. CDR3 sequence reads: CASSSHSGTGRENEKLFF. CDR3 bases: TGTGCCAGCAGCTCACACTCCGGGACAGGGAGGGAAAATGAAAAACTGTTTTTT.

Remarks on this clone: Other DNA sequences of this sample code for an identical CDR3. This chain connects TRBV5-1 to TRBJ2-5, with D perhaps TRBD1 (6 bases). The CDR3 is 14 residues long. The V gene's germline CDR1 is SGHRS and CDR2 YFSETQ. V was cut by 2 bases and J by 1 base, with 9 bases left in between. The CDR3 spells CASSFQGIQETQYF. In DNA, the CDR3 is TGCGCCAGCAGCTTTCAGGGGATCCAAGAGACCCAGTACTTC.

This chain links TRBV2 with TRBJ2-5, with D tentatively TRBD1 or TRBD2 (5 bases each). Trimming stripped 5 bases from V and 2 bases from J, with 15 bases between. CDR3 length: 15 amino acids. Germline-derived CDR1 and CDR2 are SNHLY and FYNNEI. CDR3 DNA: TGTGCCAGCAGTTCAACTCCGGGACCGCAAGAGACCCAGTACTTC. This gives the protein CASSSTPGPQETQYF.

V gene TRBV10-1 combines with J gene TRBJ2-1, with 10 bases aligning to TRBD1. The CDR3 has 16 amino acids. V shed 2 bases, J shed 2 bases, and the junction held 3 bases outside the gene matches. CDR1 is WNHNN, CDR2 SYGVQD, per germline (reference sequence). CDR3 residues: CASSEKDRGTYNEQFF. The CDR3 DNA reads TGCGCCAGCAGTGAGAAGGACAGGGGGACCTACAATGAGCAGTTCTTC.

The V gene is TRBV6-5, the J gene TRBJ2-1; 7 bases fit TRBD2. Germline trimming cut 7 bases from V and 5 bases from J; bases unmatched to any gene: 5. Per the germline V gene, CDR1 is MNHEY and CDR2 is SVGAGI. The CDR3 contains 13 residues. The CDR3 sequence: CASTLAENNEQFF. The CDR3 DNA reads TGTGCCAGCACCCTAGCGGAAAACAATGAGCAGTTCTTC.

This chain uses TRBV28 with TRBJ2-4; tentatively, D is TRBD1 (5 bases). The germline CDR1 and CDR2 sequences are MDHEN and SYDVKM. This CDR3 comprises 14 residues. V was clipped by 5 bases and J by 0 bases, with 8 bases between them. The CDR3 region has the DNA TGTGCCAGCAGTACAGGCCTAGCCAAAAACATTCAGTACTTC. This encodes CASSTGLAKNIQYF.

The rearrangement joins TRBV6-2 or TRBV6-3 to TRBJ1-3, with D possibly TRBD1 on 6 matching bases. The germline V gene has CDR1 MNHEY and CDR2 SVGEGT. Between the trimmed V and J ends, which lost 6 bases and 2 bases, there was a span of 8 bases. CDR3 length equals 13 residues. DNA of the CDR3: TGTGCCAGCAGCCAGGGGACTGGAAACACCATATATTTT. It translates to CASSQGTGNTIYF.

The chain is built from TRBV24-1 and TRBJ2-2; D is perhaps TRBD1 or TRBD2 (5 bases each). V dropped 3 bases and J dropped 2 bases, with 12 bases sitting between them. This CDR3 is 16 amino acids long. Germline values: CDR1 KGHDR, CDR2 SFDVKD. The CDR3 DNA sequence: TGTGCCACCAGTGATCCGCTTGGGGACAACACCGGGGAGCTGTTTTTT. Protein sequence: CATSDPLGDNTGELFF.

V and J are TRBV28 and TRBJ2-7; tentative D call: TRBD1 (6 bases). Trimming took off 6 bases at V and 3 bases at J, with 15 bases between the two ends. The CDR3 is made up of 14 amino acids. Germline assignment: CDR1 MDHEN and CDR2 SYDVKM. Here the CDR3 DNA reads TGTGCCAGCAGCATCCCGACAGGAGTCTACGAGCAGTACTTC. The encoded protein is CASSIPTGVYEQYF.

This chain connects TRBV6-6 to TRBJ1-2; D is uncertain. With 0 bases removed from V and 1 base from J, the gap between germline ends came to 12 bases. The CDR3 length is 16 residues. The germline CDR1 and CDR2 sequences are MNHNY and SVGAGI (reference sequence). DNA of the CDR3: TGTGCCAGCAGTTACTCGGCGGTGGCGGTTAACTATGGCTACACCTTC. Translating it yields CASSYSAVAVNYGYTF.

This chain links TRBV4-1 with TRBJ2-2; 13 bases fit TRBD2. The CDR3 sequence is 18 residues long. Trimming at V came to 0 bases and at J to 5 bases, leaving 6 bases not matched to a gene. CDR1 and CDR2 from the germline V gene are MGHRA and YSYEKL. DNA for the CDR3: TGCGCCAGCAGCCAAGAGGAAGGACTAGCGGGGGTTACCGGGGAGCTGTTTTTT. Protein: CASSQEEGLAGVTGELFF.

V gene TRBV4-3 combines with J gene TRBJ1-1; D gene ambiguous. This CDR3 comprises 16 residues. Trimming cost V 0 bases and J 1 base, with 12 bases left between them. Germline V gene data show CDR1 as LGHNA and CDR2 as YSLEER. The CDR3 sequence: CASSQEEGSRNTEAFF. The DNA of the CDR3 is TGCGCCAGCAGCCAAGAGGAGGGATCCAGGAACACTGAAGCTTTCTTT.

CDR3 nucleotides: TGTGCCAGTAGCGGACTAGCGGGGTCCGGGGAGCTGTTTTTT. It is translated as CASSGLAGSGELFF. The rearrangement uses TRBV6-5 and TRBJ2-2, with TRBD2 matching 12 bases. The CDR3 extends over 14 amino acids. The V gene's germline CDR1 is MNHEY and CDR2 SVGAGI. Trimming removed 9 bases from V and 6 bases from J; junction bases left unmatched: 5.

V gene TRBV19 combines with J gene TRBJ2-2, with D possibly called TRBD1 or TRBD2 (7 bases each). Germline lookup yields CDR1 LNHDA and CDR2 SQIVND (reference sequence). This CDR3 spans 16 amino acids. Trimming stripped 6 bases from V and 4 bases from J, with 18 bases between. For the CDR3, the DNA is TGTGCCAGTAGGATGACAGGGAGGGCAGCCACCGGGGAGCTGTTTTTT. It is translated as CASRMTGRAATGELFF.